These 28 T cell receptor beta chains were all obtained from the same sample, sequenced in a study of blood T cell repertoires in COVID-19. This table comes from immunoSEQ multiplex PCR, and its TCRdb copy is limited to in-frame clones, with some not included. The sample contains 100,000 to 150,000 clones, approximately 89% of which appear only once. Sample: peripheral blood. These receptors came from a man aged 50 to 59 with acute or convalescent COVID-19.

This rearrangement joins TRBV28 to TRBJ1-5, with 7 bases identical to TRBD1. The CDR3 has 15 residues. The trim removed 8 bases at V and 3 bases at J, leaving 10 bases unmatched. Per the germline V gene, CDR1 is MDHEN and CDR2 is SYDVKM. The CDR3 DNA follows: TGTGCCAGCCTTCAATGGACAGGAGACAATCAGCCCCAGCATTTT. Protein product: CASLQWTGDNQPQHF. Supplemented by reference TRBV28 and TRBJ1-5, the full variable domain reads DVKVTQSSRYLVKRTGEKVFLECVQDMDHENMFWYRQDPGLGLRLIYFSYDVKMKEKGDIPEGYSVSREKKERFSLILESASTNQTSMYLCASLQWTGDNQPQHFGDGTRLSIL.

The chain is built from TRBV28 and TRBJ1-6, with D uncertain. Germline V gene data show CDR1 as MDHEN and CDR2 as SYDVKM. Trimming pared 3 bases from V and 7 bases from J, leaving 13 bases between. The CDR3 length is 15 residues. The CDR3 loop reads CASSFRQARNSPLHF. As DNA, the CDR3 is TGTGCCAGCAGTTTTAGGCAGGCAAGGAATTCACCCCTCCACTTT.

The V and J genes are TRBV15 and TRBJ1-2, with unresolved D. This CDR3 region has 14 residues. Germline V gives CDR1 LNHNV, CDR2 YYDKDF (reference sequence). Trimming cost V 0 bases and J 4 bases, with 9 bases left between them. CDR3 region: CATSRERTVYGYTF. Written as DNA, the CDR3 is TGTGCCACCAGCAGAGAGCGAACGGTCTATGGCTACACCTTC.

V is TRBV27 and J is TRBJ2-3; D gene ambiguous. The CDR3 contains 13 residues. With 7 bases removed from V and 2 bases from J, the gap between germline ends came to 10 bases. CDR1 and CDR2 (germline): MNHEY, SMNVEV (reference sequence). The CDR3 region has the DNA TGTGCCAGCACCAAGCTTTACACAGATACGCAGTATTTT. Protein: CASTKLYTDTQYF.

The V and J genes are TRBV10-3 and TRBJ1-5; 7 nucleotides agree with TRBD1. Germline assignment: CDR1 ENHRY and CDR2 SYGVKD. Unmatched junction bases numbered 10, after V lost 10 bases and J lost 4 bases. There are 14 residues in the CDR3. In nucleotides, the CDR3 is TGTGCCACCTCCGGACAGGCGGGGAATCAGCCCCAGCATTTT. Amino acids: CATSGQAGNQPQHF.

The chain carries TRBV7-9 and TRBJ2-1, with 11 bases matching TRBD2. After removal of 5 bases from V and 5 bases from J, the junction contained 8 bases not matched to a gene. The germline V gene has CDR1 SEHNR and CDR2 FQNEAQ (reference sequence). The CDR3 contains 16 residues. This CDR3 is CASSPRLAGRNNEQFF. CDR3 nucleotides: TGTGCCAGCAGCCCTCGACTAGCGGGACGGAACAATGAGCAGTTCTTC.

This clone was counted between two and nine times. The chain has TRBV7-8 and TRBJ2-1; no clear D. Germline values: CDR1 SGHVS, CDR2 FQNEAQ. V was pared by 5 bases and J by 4 bases, with 9 bases between. The CDR3 loop spans 13 amino acids. Written as DNA, the CDR3 is TGTGCCAGCAGCGTATACAGTTACAATGAGCAGTTCTTC. Its translation is CASSVYSYNEQFF.

The chain recombines TRBV10-1 with TRBJ2-2; 9 nucleotides match TRBD1. Germline CDR1 and CDR2: WNHNN and SYGVQD (reference sequence). V was clipped by 6 bases and J by 5 bases; unmatched bases: 13. The CDR3 is 17 residues long. The CDR3 DNA reads as TGCGCCAGCAGCAACTTACCGGGACAGGGAAAAACCGGGGAGCTGTTTTTT. It is translated as CASSNLPGQGKTGELFF.

The gene calls are TRBV18 and TRBJ1-2, with 7 bases matching TRBD1. The CDR3 is made up of 18 amino acids. The germline V gene encodes CDR1 KGHSH and CDR2 LQKENI. V trimming: 4 bases; J trimming: 7 bases; junction bases outside the gene matches: 21. The CDR3, as DNA: TGTGCCAGCTCACTCAGGGACAGCTTGACGGTGGGCTTCGTTGGCTACACCTTC. It specifies CASSLRDSLTVGFVGYTF.

The chain joins TRBV6-5 to TRBJ1-1, with no clear D. Germline V gives CDR1 MNHEY, CDR2 SVGAGI. V gave up 6 bases and J gave up 1 base, with 12 bases separating them. This CDR3 contains 14 residues. CDR3 nucleotide sequence: TGTGCCAGCAGGCCCGCGGGCTGGAACACTGAAGCTTTCTTT. Amino acids: CASRPAGWNTEAFF.

As concerns this clone: Different DNA sequences within this sample yield the same CDR3. The rearrangement uses TRBV27 and TRBJ1-5; 7 positions agree with TRBD1. CDR3 length: 17 amino acids. Germline assignment: CDR1 MNHEY and CDR2 SMNVEV (reference sequence). V was pared by 0 bases and J by 0 bases, with 5 bases of the junction left unmatched. The CDR3 protein is CASSLSGGFGSNQPQHF. The CDR3 DNA reads TGTGCCAGCAGTTTATCAGGGGGCTTCGGTAGCAATCAGCCCCAGCATTTT.

The rearrangement joins TRBV5-1 to TRBJ2-7, with D possibly matching TRBD2 (7 bases). Trimming removed 6 bases at V and 4 bases at J, with 23 bases between. The CDR3 is 16 residues long. Germline lookup yields CDR1 SGHRS and CDR2 YFSETQ. In DNA form, the CDR3 reads TGCGCCAGCACCCCGGGGGGTCACAGGGCCAGATACGAGCAGTACTTC. This codes for CASTPGGHRARYEQYF.

V and J are TRBV7-9 and TRBJ2-3, with TRBD2 identical over 9 bases. CDR1 is SEHNR, CDR2 FQNEAQ, per germline (reference sequence). The ends lost 4 bases at V and 1 base at J; junction bases unmatched: 3. This CDR3 is 15 amino acids long. The CDR3 nucleotides read TGTGCCAGCAGCTCTTCTAGCGGGGGCACAGATACGCAGTATTTT. Translating it yields CASSSSSGGTDTQYF. The full variable domain, with the rest looked up from reference TRBV7-9 and TRBJ2-3, is DTGVSQNPRHKITKRGQNVTFRCDPISEHNRLYWYRQTLGQGPEFLTYFQNEAQLEKSRLLSDRFSAERPKGSFSTLEIQRTEQGDSAMYLCASSSSSGGTDTQYFGPGTRLTVL.

This clone was counted once. The sample carries other DNA sequences with the same CDR3. The chain employs TRBV18 and TRBJ2-7; 8 nucleotides agree with TRBD2. The CDR3 has 12 amino acids. Germline V gives CDR1 KGHSH, CDR2 LQKENI. J was trimmed by 6 bases and V by 3 bases; bases with no gene match: 1. The CDR3 DNA is TGTGCCAGCTCACCGCTAGCGGGCGAGCAGTACTTC. It translates to CASSPLAGEQYF.

The rearrangement joins TRBV28 to TRBJ1-5; weak D call: TRBD1 (5 bases). Trimming cost V 3 bases and J 0 bases, with 15 bases left between them. This CDR3 is built from 17 residues. The germline V gene has CDR1 MDHEN and CDR2 SYDVKM. The CDR3 DNA follows: TGTGCCAGCAGTTTCCCACCGGACACATATAGCAATCAGCCCCAGCATTTT. The encoded protein is CASSFPPDTYSNQPQHF.

J is TRBJ1-2 and V is TRBV7-9, with 9 bases aligning to TRBD1. The CDR3 length is 13 residues. The V and J ends lost 11 bases and 8 bases, in that order; junction bases with no gene match: 12. The germline gives CDR1 SEHNR, CDR2 FQNEAQ (reference sequence). CDR3 sequence reads: CAGQGHMEEGYTF. The CDR3, as DNA: TGTGCCGGACAGGGGCATATGGAGGAAGGCTACACCTTC. Full variable domain (outside the CDR3, taken from reference TRBV7-9 and TRBJ1-2): DTGVSQNPRHKITKRGQNVTFRCDPISEHNRLYWYRQTLGQGPEFLTYFQNEAQLEKSRLLSDRFSAERPKGSFSTLEIQRTEQGDSAMYLCAGQGHMEEGYTFGSGTRLTVV.

The chain is built from TRBV4-1 and TRBJ2-5; 13 bases fit TRBD2. The CDR3 loop spans 16 amino acids. Germline V gene sequence: CDR1 MGHRA, CDR2 YSYEKL. Trimming at V came to 4 bases and at J to 6 bases, leaving 8 bases not matched to a gene. The DNA of the CDR3 is TGCGCCAGCAGCCCGAGACTAGCGGGGGGAGGTCAGACCCAGTACTTC. This codes for CASSPRLAGGGQTQYF.

This clone was detected once. This chain links TRBV19 with TRBJ1-1; the match to TRBD1 covers 9 bases. Germline assignment: CDR1 LNHDA and CDR2 SQIVND (reference sequence). There are 15 residues in the CDR3. Trimming removed 5 bases from V and 2 bases from J; junction bases left unmatched: 6. In nucleotides, the CDR3 is TGTGCCAGTAGTGCCCCGACAGGGGGAAACACTGAAGCTTTCTTT. Its translation is CASSAPTGGNTEAFF. The full variable domain, in which reference TRBV19 and TRBJ1-1 provide the parts outside the CDR3, is DGGITQSPKYLFRKEGQNVTLSCEQNLNHDAMYWYRQDPGQGLRLIYYSQIVNDFQKGDIAEGYSVSREKKESFPLTVTSAQKNPTAFYLCASSAPTGGNTEAFFGQGTRLTVV.

The rearrangement links TRBV5-1 to TRBJ1-1; D is possibly TRBD1 (5 bases). The CDR3 extends over 16 amino acids. The germline CDR1 and CDR2 sequences are SGHRS and YFSETQ. V was trimmed by 4 bases and J by 1 base, leaving 17 bases between them. The chain's CDR3 is CASSPQGGIWNTEAFF. CDR3 DNA sequence: TGCGCCAGCAGCCCCCAGGGAGGTATCTGGAACACTGAAGCTTTCTTT.

The CDR3 DNA reads as TGCGCCAGCAGCTTGGACGGAAAACTGTTTTTT. Translated: CASSLDGKLFF. V and J are TRBV5-1 and TRBJ1-4; D is uncertain. The germline CDR1 and CDR2 sequences are SGHRS and YFSETQ. Trimming took off 0 bases at V and 10 bases at J, with 4 bases between the two ends. This CDR3 has 11 residues.

The chain couples TRBV10-2 to TRBJ1-1; tentative D call: TRBD1 (5 bases). Germline values: CDR1 WSHSY, CDR2 SAAADI. The CDR3 sequence is 15 residues long. The ends were cut back, 6 bases at V and 0 bases at J, with 14 bases in the middle. The CDR3 coding sequence is TGCGCCAGCAGAACGGGGGTGTGGATGAACACTGAAGCTTTCTTT. This codes for CASRTGVWMNTEAFF.

V usage is TRBV6-4 and J usage is TRBJ2-3; 11 nucleotides agree with TRBD2. The CDR3 runs to 15 residues. The germline CDR1 and CDR2 sequences are MRHNA and SNTAGT. Trimming cost V 0 bases and J 4 bases; bases outside gene matches: 0. The CDR3, as DNA: TGTGCCAGCAGTGACTCTAGCGGGGGGGCAGATACGCAGTATTTT. It yields the protein CASSDSSGGADTQYF.

Sample share makes this clone medium-sized. The J gene is TRBJ1-6, the V gene TRBV4-2, with 12 bases matching TRBD1. The V and J ends lost 0 bases and 10 bases, in that order; junction bases with no gene match: 4. The CDR3 runs to 16 residues. Germline assignment: CDR1 LGHNA and CDR2 YNFKEQ. Here the CDR3 DNA reads TGTGCCAGCAGCCAAGATCGGGGGACAGGGGGCTCACCCCTCCACTTT. Its translation: CASSQDRGTGGSPLHF.

The J gene is TRBJ2-3, the V gene TRBV28; 9 nucleotides line up with TRBD2. This CDR3 is 16 amino acids long. The germline V gene encodes CDR1 MDHEN and CDR2 SYDVKM. The ends lost 7 bases at V and 1 base at J; junction bases unmatched: 9. The CDR3 DNA follows: TGTGCCAGCAAAGAAGGCGGGAGGGCCGGCACAGATACGCAGTATTTT. This gives the protein CASKEGGRAGTDTQYF.

This rearrangement joins TRBV5-1 to TRBJ1-1, with no clear D. Between the trimmed V and J ends, which lost 0 bases and 0 bases, there was a span of 15 bases. The CDR3 consists of 17 residues. Germline V lookup: CDR1 SGHRS, CDR2 YFSETQ. In DNA, the CDR3 is TGCGCCAGCAGCTTGGGCCCCTCCCTAGGCGTGAACACTGAAGCTTTCTTT. This sequence encodes CASSLGPSLGVNTEAFF.

DNA of the CDR3: TGTGCCAGCAGCCGAGGGACAGGGGGCCTCTACGAGCAGTACTTC. It translates to CASSRGTGGLYEQYF. This chain joins TRBV7-8 and TRBJ2-7, with TRBD1 identical over 12 bases. The CDR3 totals 15 residues. Germline trimming cut 5 bases from V and 3 bases from J; bases unmatched to any gene: 5. Germline CDR1 and CDR2: SGHVS and FQNEAQ.

V is TRBV21-1 and J is TRBJ1-4; TRBD1 is the table's D call and was not checked against the DNA. TRBV21-1 is given as a pseudogene. CDR3 length: 15 amino acids. This CDR3 is CASSNDRSTNEKLFF. As DNA, the CDR3 is TGTGCCAGCAGCAACGACAGGTCGACTAATGAAAAACTGTTTTTT.

This chain connects TRBV4-2 to TRBJ2-5; TRBD2 aligns across 13 bases. The V gene's germline CDR1 is LGHNA and CDR2 YNFKEQ. The trim removed 0 bases at V and 2 bases at J, leaving 0 bases unmatched. The CDR3 is made up of 16 amino acids. CDR3 sequence reads: CASSQETSGGQETQYF. Here the CDR3 DNA reads TGTGCCAGCAGCCAAGAGACTAGCGGGGGGCAAGAGACCCAGTACTTC.